What follows is one T cell receptor (beta chain) and its context. This sample stems from a study of blood T cell repertoires in COVID-19. Study background: T cells, B-cell-depleted T cells, or PBMCs provided the cDNA or gDNA that served as material.

Germline assignment: CDR1 SGHAT and CDR2 FQNNGV. CDR3 length: 14 residues. Losses at the gene ends were 4 bases for V and 1 base for J; bases not matched to a gene: 2. Libraries were prepared by immunoSEQ multiplex PCR; TCRdb keeps only in-frame clonotypes and omits some of them. The sample records 350,000 to 450,000 clones, around nine tenths being singletons. The gene calls are TRBV11-2 and TRBJ1-1; 8 nucleotides agree with TRBD1. The sequencing sample was made of PBMCs or T cells enriched from blood (not recorded which). The receptor's source is a young woman who had been exposed to COVID-19. The CDR3 DNA is TGTGCCAGCAGCTCAGGGGGCACGAACACTGAAGCTTTCTTT. Translation gives CASSSGGTNTEAFF. Drawing the rest from reference TRBV11-2 and TRBJ1-1, the complete variable domain is EAGVAQSPRYKIIEKRQSVAFWCNPISGHATLYWYQQILGQGPKLLIQFQNNGVVDDSQLPKDRFSAERLKGVDSTLKIQPAKLEDSAVYLCASSSGGTNTEAFFGQGTRLTVV.